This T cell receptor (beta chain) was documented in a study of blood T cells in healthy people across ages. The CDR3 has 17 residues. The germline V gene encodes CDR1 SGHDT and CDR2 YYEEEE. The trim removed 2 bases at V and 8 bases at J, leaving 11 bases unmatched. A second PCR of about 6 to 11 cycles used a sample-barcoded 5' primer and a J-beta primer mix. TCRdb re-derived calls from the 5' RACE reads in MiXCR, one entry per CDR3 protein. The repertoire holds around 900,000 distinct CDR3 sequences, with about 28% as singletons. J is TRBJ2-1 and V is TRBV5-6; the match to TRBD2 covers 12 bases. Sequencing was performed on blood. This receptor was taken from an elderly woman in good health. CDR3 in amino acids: CASSLLRLAGVRYEQFF. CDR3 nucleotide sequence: TGTGCCAGCAGCTTACTTAGACTAGCGGGGGTGCGGTATGAGCAGTTCTTC.